The present T cell receptor beta chain was sequenced within a study of T cell responses to AZD1222 COVID-19 vaccine. This CDR3 is built from 14 residues. Germline V lookup: CDR1 LNHDA, CDR2 SQIVND (reference sequence). Between the trimmed V and J ends, which lost 9 bases and 3 bases, there was a span of 17 bases. Regarding this clone: Antigen: not known.

Study-level points and caveats: The donor group comprised mostly white British people and more females; the analysis possibly underestimated clonal diversity.

Sequencing used immunoSEQ multiplex PCR; TCRdb keeps in-frame clones, though not all of them. This table holds about 150,000 clones, around nine tenths found once. The input for sequencing was peripheral blood, taken on day 0 of AZD1222 vaccination. The source of this sequence is an adult in good health. The genes are TRBV19 and TRBJ1-1; D is uncertain. CDR3 sequence: CASKQTPLDTEAFF. The DNA for the CDR3 is TGTGCCAGCAAGCAAACCCCCTTGGACACTGAAGCTTTCTTT.